These 16 T cell receptor beta chains were all obtained from the same sample, sequenced in a study of regulatory T cells in long-lasting Graves disease. For TCR beta, libraries came from iRepertoire HTBI primers and Arm-PCR of CDR3 regions. TCRdb redid the calling of the multiplex PCR reads with MiXCR, one entry per CDR3 protein. The sample lists roughly 500,000 distinct CDR3 sequences; less than 25% were seen once. Regarding time point: persistent/refractory GD, antithyroid drugs over 5 years with positive TRAb. The TCR library was prepared using RNA isolated from PBMCs. The sequencing used peripheral blood mononuclear cells (PBMCs), collected when the disease was refractory, from a patient treated with antithyroid drugs. The receptors here all came from a female donor with Graves disease.

The gene calls are TRBV30 and TRBJ1-5; a possible D gene is TRBD1 (6 bases). Germline loops: CDR1 GTSNPN, CDR2 SVGIG (reference sequence). The CDR3 sequence is 14 residues long. Trimming stripped 3 bases from V and 6 bases from J, with 15 bases between. CDR3 amino acids: CAWSLWGAGQPQHF. The CDR3 region has the DNA TGTGCCTGGAGCCTCTGGGGGGCTGGTCAGCCCCAGCATTTT.

The chain uses TRBV20-1 and TRBJ1-5, with no clear D. There are 13 residues in the CDR3. The V and J ends lost 0 bases and 0 bases respectively, with 3 bases between them. The germline V gene has CDR1 DFQATT and CDR2 SNEGSKA (reference sequence). The CDR3 sequence is CSARDDSNQPQHF. The CDR3 DNA sequence: TGCAGTGCTAGAGATGATAGCAATCAGCCCCAGCATTTT.

This chain links TRBV7-3 with TRBJ2-7; D is perhaps TRBD1 (5 bases). Germline assignment: CDR1 SGHTA and CDR2 FQGTGA. The V end was cut by 2 bases, the J end by 2 bases, with 10 bases between. CDR3 size: 14 residues. CDR3 nucleotide sequence: TGTGCCAGCAGCTTAGGTGCGACAGCCTACGAGCAGTACTTC. Translation gives CASSLGATAYEQYF.

This clonotype has a count of ten or more. The J gene is TRBJ1-5, the V gene TRBV5-1; D is perhaps TRBD1 (5 bases). In germline, CDR1 is SGHRS, CDR2 YFSETQ. With 8 bases removed from V and 4 bases from J, the gap between germline ends came to 19 bases. The CDR3 sequence is 15 residues long. The CDR3 here is CARYGMAGWNQPQHF. DNA for the CDR3: TGCGCCAGGTACGGAATGGCAGGGTGGAATCAGCCCCAGCATTTT. Filled out from reference TRBV5-1 and TRBJ1-5, the complete variable domain reads KAGVTQTPRYLIKTRGQQVTLSCSPISGHRSVSWYQQTPGQGLQFLFEYFSETQRNKGNFPGRFSGRQFSNSRSEMNVSTLELGDSALYLCARYGMAGWNQPQHFGDGTRLSIL.

This clonotype was counted many times. The V and J genes are TRBV28 and TRBJ2-7; perhaps TRBD2 as D (7 bases). The ends were cut back, 3 bases at V and 10 bases at J, with 13 bases in the middle. The CDR3 is 12 amino acids. Germline V gene data show CDR1 as MDHEN and CDR2 as SYDVKM. The DNA of the CDR3 is TGTGCCAGCAGTTTTGAAGGGGGGGATCAGTACTTC. It encodes CASSFEGGDQYF.

This clonotype turned up a few times. The chain couples TRBV20-1 to TRBJ1-1; D gene ambiguous. The CDR3 extends over 17 amino acids. CDR1 is DFQATT and CDR2 is SNEGSKA in the germline V gene (reference sequence). V lost 3 bases and J lost 4, with 24 bases in between. DNA for the CDR3: TGCAGTGCTAGCACGATCTCACGGCCGCGGGTTGGCACTGAAGCTTTCTTT. Residues: CSASTISRPRVGTEAFF.

This clonotype was seen a few times. A much larger clone differs from this one at a single base, so this may be a read error. The V and J genes are TRBV6-2 or TRBV6-3 and TRBJ1-1, with no clear D. Trimming took 0 bases from V and 4 from J, leaving 12 bases between them. The CDR3 spans 15 residues. Per the germline V gene, CDR1 is MNHEY and CDR2 is SVGEGT. CDR3 in amino acids: CASSYSGYLSTEAFF. The CDR3 coding sequence is TGTGCCAGCAGTTACTCTGGATACCTGAGCACTGAAGCTTTCTTT.

This clonotype was detected a few times. The CDR3 loop reads CSASSLTGSYTGELFF. CDR3 DNA sequence: TGCAGTGCTAGCTCACTGACAGGGTCATACACCGGGGAGCTGTTTTTT. The chain recombines TRBV20-1 with TRBJ2-2; 7 nucleotides align to TRBD1. The CDR3 totals 16 residues. Germline loops: CDR1 DFQATT, CDR2 SNEGSKA (reference sequence). Trimming cost V 3 bases and J 3 bases; bases outside gene matches: 10.

The rearrangement links TRBV7-2 to TRBJ2-7; 10 nucleotides match TRBD2. Germline values: CDR1 SGHTA, CDR2 FQGNSA. This CDR3 has 16 residues. J lost 3 bases, V lost 1 base, and 6 bases had no gene match. CDR3 residues: CASSLGVAGGGYEQYF. The CDR3 DNA reads TGTGCCAGCAGCTTAGGAGTAGCGGGAGGAGGCTACGAGCAGTACTTC.

This clonotype was seen repeatedly, ten times or more. The CDR3: CASSLSSQAVPLHF. The CDR3 DNA sequence: TGTGCCAGCAGTTTAAGTAGCCAGGCAGTACCCCTCCACTTT. This chain connects TRBV12-3 or TRBV12-4 to TRBJ1-6; no definite D call. The CDR3 covers 14 residues. V gave up 2 bases and J gave up 12 bases, with 14 bases separating them.

The chain recombines TRBV7-2 with TRBJ2-7; no clear D. Trimming stripped 1 base from V and 5 bases from J, with 6 bases between. Germline CDR1 is SGHTA and CDR2 is FQGNSA. CDR3 length equals 12 residues. This CDR3 is CASSLDWNEQYF. CDR3 in DNA: TGTGCCAGCAGCTTAGACTGGAACGAGCAGTACTTC.

The table lists this clonotype with many counts. The chain combines TRBV29-1 with TRBJ1-2; no definite D call. CDR1 SQVTM and CDR2 ANQGSEA come from the germline V gene. The CDR3 loop spans 12 amino acids. V gave up 5 bases and J gave up 7 bases, with 14 bases separating them. In nucleotides, the CDR3 is TGCAGCGTTCCGTCTGCAAGAGGTGGCTACACCTTC. This sequence encodes CSVPSARGGYTF.

This clonotype was recorded many times. The chain recombines TRBV7-2 with TRBJ1-1; 8 bases fit TRBD1. V lost 2 bases to trimming and J lost 7 bases; unmatched junction nucleotides: 9. CDR1 and CDR2 (germline): SGHTA, FQGNSA. The CDR3 sequence is 15 residues long. CDR3 nucleotides: TGTGCCAGCAGCTTATCGACAGGGGCCAAGGGTGAAGCTTTCTTT. It is translated as CASSLSTGAKGEAFF. The complete variable domain, with remaining parts taken from reference TRBV7-2 and TRBJ1-1, reads GAGVSQSPSNKVTEKGKDVELRCDPISGHTALYWYRQSLGQGLEFLIYFQGNSAPDKSGLPSDRFSAERTGGSVSTLTIQRTQQEDSAVYLCASSLSTGAKGEAFFGQGTRLTVV.

As concerns this clonotype: A much larger clone lies one base from this, so it may be a read error. Given the absence of the conserved phenylalanine or tryptophan at the CDR3 end, a read error is likely. V is TRBV9 and J is TRBJ1-4; no reliable D call. Trimming cost V 0 bases and J 4 bases, with 7 bases left between them. This CDR3 is 14 amino acids long. CDR1 and CDR2 (germline): SGDLS, YYNGEE. The CDR3 protein is CASSVERSNEKLFL. The CDR3 DNA sequence: TGTGCCAGCAGCGTAGAACGGAGTAATGAAAAACTGTTTTTG.

V usage is TRBV4-1 and J usage is TRBJ2-1; 12 nucleotides align to TRBD2. The CDR3 consists of 17 residues. Germline CDR1 reads MGHRA; CDR2 reads YSYEKL. V lost 0 bases and J lost 5; bases outside the gene matches: 5. The CDR3, as DNA: TGCGCCAGCAGCCAAGATCAGGGACTAGCGGGCAACAATGAGCAGTTCTTC. Its protein product is CASSQDQGLAGNNEQFF.

This clonotype was detected only a few times. This chain uses TRBV24-1 with TRBJ2-7; D is perhaps TRBD2 (6 bases). The CDR3 sequence is 12 residues long. The V end lost 3 bases, the J end lost 7 bases, and 9 bases lay between the germline ends. Germline V gene data show CDR1 as KGHDR and CDR2 as SFDVKD. In DNA, the CDR3 is TGTGCCACCAGTGATATGGCGGGAGAGCAGTACTTC. Its translation: CATSDMAGEQYF.